Each of the 28 T cell receptor beta chains below was sequenced from the same sample in a study of T cells in localized non-small cell lung cancer. Repertoires were generated with immunoSEQ multiplex PCR, while TCRdb's copy carries only in-frame clones and drops some. Among approximately 150,000 clones, roughly 90% were seen once, and the ten largest hold around 1.8%. Source: peripheral blood, taken before any cancer treatment. Receptors were obtained from a female donor older than 55 with stage I lung adenocarcinoma.

The chain is built from TRBV7-9 and TRBJ2-1, with D perhaps given as TRBD1 or TRBD2 (5 bases each). Trimming shortened V by 11 bases and J by 10 bases, and 15 bases separated the two germline ends. Germline CDR1 is SEHNR and CDR2 is FQNEAQ (reference sequence). The CDR3 spans 11 residues. The CDR3 region is CACLGVREQFF. The CDR3 DNA sequence: TGTGCCTGCCTGGGGGTCAGGGAGCAGTTCTTC.

This clone appeared a single time. The chain carries TRBV19 and TRBJ2-1; D is possibly TRBD2 (6 bases). The CDR3 extends over 15 amino acids. The V gene lost 6 bases and the J gene lost 4 bases, with 16 bases spanning the gap. Germline V gene data show CDR1 as LNHDA and CDR2 as SQIVND (reference sequence). CDR3 sequence: CASRGTGEAYNEQFF. The CDR3 DNA sequence: TGTGCCAGTAGGGGGACGGGAGAGGCGTACAATGAGCAGTTCTTC.

For this clone: The germline gene is not matched at one end of the junction; a read error may be the cause. This sample also contains other DNA sequences that code for the same CDR3. This rearrangement joins TRBV6-1 to TRBJ2-2; possibly TRBD1 for D (6 bases). This CDR3 contains 14 residues. The germline gives CDR1 MNHNS, CDR2 SASEGT. The CDR3: CASSVDRTTGELFF. The CDR3 coding sequence is TGTGCCAGCAGTGTCGACAGGACCACCGGGGAGCTATTTTTT.

The chain recombines TRBV5-4 with TRBJ2-7; D possibly matches TRBD1 or TRBD2 (5 bases each). The CDR3 is 16 amino acids. With 6 bases removed from V and 2 bases from J, the gap between germline ends came to 21 bases. Germline CDR1 and CDR2: SGHNT and YYREEE (reference sequence). This CDR3 reads CASTERRGPPPYEQYF. The DNA of the CDR3 is TGTGCCAGCACAGAACGACGGGGCCCGCCTCCCTACGAGCAGTACTTC.

V is TRBV5-4 and J is TRBJ2-1, with no clear D. V was trimmed by 4 bases and J by 4 bases, leaving 18 bases between them. The CDR3 covers 16 residues. Germline CDR1 SGHNT, CDR2 YYREEE (reference sequence). DNA of the CDR3: TGTGCCAGCAGCAGGTCCGGGCCATCCATGTACAATGAGCAGTTCTTC. It translates to CASSRSGPSMYNEQFF.

The rearrangement links TRBV6-1 to TRBJ2-7, with D perhaps assigned TRBD1 or TRBD2 (6 bases each). V was pared by 4 bases and J by 1 base, with 17 bases between. Germline lookup yields CDR1 MNHNS and CDR2 SASEGT. The CDR3 spans 16 residues. CDR3 loop: CASSVFSGGGSYEQYF. The CDR3 nucleotides are TGTGCCAGCAGTGTGTTTAGCGGAGGGGGGTCCTACGAGCAGTACTTC.

V and J are TRBV5-1 and TRBJ2-7; 9 positions agree with TRBD1. Germline-derived CDR1 and CDR2 are SGHRS and YFSETQ. This CDR3 is 15 amino acids long. The V segment lost 4 bases and the J segment 7 bases; nucleotides outside the gene matches: 12. The CDR3 loop reads CASSLLGTGLREQYF. The CDR3, as DNA: TGCGCCAGCAGCCTTCTGGGGACAGGGTTGAGAGAGCAGTACTTC.

The CDR3 reads CASSPGTHYGYTF. DNA of the CDR3: TGTGCCAGCAGCCCAGGGACTCACTATGGCTACACCTTC. The V call is TRBV5-6, the J call TRBJ1-2; D perhaps matches TRBD1 (5 bases). CDR3 length equals 13 residues. Germline V CDR1 and CDR2: SGHDT, YYEEEE. Trimming took off 4 bases at V and 3 bases at J, with 10 bases between the two ends.

The chain recombines TRBV5-1 with TRBJ2-2; 8 positions agree with TRBD2. Germline CDR1 SGHRS, CDR2 YFSETQ. The CDR3 runs 15 residues. V shed 0 bases and J 6 bases; nucleotides not matched to a gene: 4. The CDR3 is CASSLAAGAPGELFF. In DNA, the CDR3 is TGCGCCAGCAGCTTGGCAGCGGGAGCCCCCGGGGAGCTGTTTTTT.

CDR3 nucleotides: TGTGCCAGCAGCTTAGGTCCTTCTAGCACAGATACGCAGTATTTT. Its protein product is CASSLGPSSTDTQYF. The chain combines TRBV11-3 with TRBJ2-3, with D uncertain. Trimming took 1 base from V and 0 from J, leaving 8 bases between them. The CDR3 contains 15 residues. Germline CDR1 and CDR2: SGHNT and YENEEA.

The gene calls are TRBV9 and TRBJ2-3; no definite D call. The ends were cut back, 0 bases at V and 5 bases at J, with 7 bases in the middle. CDR3 size: 13 residues. Germline loops: CDR1 SGDLS, CDR2 YYNGEE. CDR3 region: CASSVGTRDTQYF. CDR3 sequence (DNA): TGTGCCAGCAGCGTAGGGACGAGAGATACGCAGTATTTT.

The gene calls are TRBV29-1 and TRBJ2-5; 7 bases map to TRBD2. Germline values: CDR1 SQVTM, CDR2 ANQGSEA. CDR3 length equals 11 residues. Trimming took 6 bases from V and 11 from J; bases not matched to a gene: 9. CDR3 region: CSVRDYKDQYF. Written as DNA, the CDR3 is TGCAGCGTCCGGGACTACAAAGATCAGTACTTC. The whole variable domain, remainder taken from reference TRBV29-1 and TRBJ2-5, is SAVISQKPSRDICQRGTSLTIQCQVDSQVTMMFWYRQQPGQSLTLIATANQGSEATYESGFVIDKFPISRPNLTFSTLTVSNMSPEDSSIYLCSVRDYKDQYFGPGTRLLVL.

This clone showed up just once. The chain is built from TRBV7-6 and TRBJ2-2; D possibly matches TRBD1 or TRBD2 (5 bases each). The CDR3 runs 17 residues. V lost 5 bases and J 4 bases, leaving 20 bases between the germline ends. From germline, CDR1 is SGHVS and CDR2 FNYEAQ. Written as DNA, the CDR3 is TGTGCCAGCAGCCCAATACCCCAGGCTGGGGGCACCGGGGAGCTGTTTTTT. Translated, it gives CASSPIPQAGGTGELFF. Full variable domain (missing parts from reference TRBV7-6 and TRBJ2-2): GAGVSQSPRYKVTKRGQDVALRCDPISGHVSLYWYRQALGQGPEFLTYFNYEAQQDKSGLPNDRFSAERPEGSISTLTIQRTEQRDSAMYRCASSPIPQAGGTGELFFGEGSRLTVL.

V is TRBV18 and J is TRBJ2-5; 10 bases line up with TRBD1. Looked up from germline, CDR1 is KGHSH and CDR2 is LQKENI. This CDR3 is built from 15 residues. V lost 5 bases to trimming and J lost 3 bases; unmatched junction nucleotides: 6. CDR3 sequence: CASSDRGLREETQYF. The CDR3 coding sequence is TGTGCCAGCTCAGACAGGGGGCTGCGGGAAGAGACCCAGTACTTC.

The rearrangement links TRBV9 to TRBJ1-3, with D unresolved. The CDR3 is made up of 13 amino acids. Germline-derived CDR1 and CDR2 are SGDLS and YYNGEE. The V end lost 0 bases, the J end lost 6 bases, and 7 bases lay between the germline ends. CDR3 nucleotides: TGTGCCAGCAGCGTAGCGGGTGAAAACACCATATATTTT. This encodes CASSVAGENTIYF.

The chain combines TRBV5-1 with TRBJ2-5; D gene uncertain. Per germline, CDR1 SGHRS and CDR2 YFSETQ. The CDR3 totals 13 residues. Trimming took 4 bases from V and 2 from J, leaving 9 bases between them. In nucleotides, the CDR3 is TGCGCCAGCAGCCCTCCGGCTCAAGAGACCCAGTACTTC. Its protein product is CASSPPAQETQYF.

There are a few counts of this clone. This rearrangement joins TRBV28 to TRBJ1-5; maybe TRBD1 (5 bases). This CDR3 contains 12 residues. V was shortened by 5 bases and J by 6 bases, with 8 bases between the two germline ends. The germline CDR1 and CDR2 sequences are MDHEN and SYDVKM. The CDR3 DNA reads as TGTGCCAGCAGTGTGGGGGTTCAGCCCCAGCATTTT. This sequence encodes CASSVGVQPQHF.

The chain links TRBV21-1 to TRBJ1-2. TRBV21-1 is deemed a pseudogene. The CDR3 sequence is 13 residues long. The CDR3 loop is CASSKGGKYGYTF. The CDR3 DNA follows: TGTGCCAGCAGCAAGGGAGGGAAGTATGGCTACACCTTC.

The rearrangement links TRBV30 to TRBJ2-7, with D maybe TRBD2 (5 bases). Germline V gene data show CDR1 as GTSNPN and CDR2 as SVGIG (reference sequence). V lost 5 bases, J lost 2 bases, and 16 bases lay in between. The CDR3 length is 14 residues. The CDR3 spells CAWLSGSTAYEQYF. CDR3 nucleotide sequence: TGTGCCTGGCTCTCGGGATCAACCGCCTACGAGCAGTACTTC.

This rearrangement joins TRBV15 to TRBJ1-1; the D gene is possibly TRBD1 (6 bases). Per germline, CDR1 LNHNV and CDR2 YYDKDF (reference sequence). The CDR3 is made up of 13 amino acids. V gave up 1 base and J gave up 8 bases, with 11 bases separating them. CDR3 sequence: CATSRGTGQEAFF. In DNA form, the CDR3 reads TGTGCCACCAGCAGAGGAACAGGGCAAGAAGCTTTCTTT.

The chain combines TRBV29-1 with TRBJ1-1; D ambiguous. This CDR3 contains 13 residues. V lost 7 bases to trimming and J lost 0 bases, with 12 bases between them. Germline-derived CDR1 and CDR2 are SQVTM and ANQGSEA. The CDR3 DNA is TGCAGCGGGAGGGCTCAATTGAACACTGAAGCTTTCTTT. Its protein is CSGRAQLNTEAFF.

The chain joins TRBV7-9 to TRBJ1-2; perhaps TRBD1 as D (6 bases). The germline V gene has CDR1 SEHNR and CDR2 FQNEAQ (reference sequence). The germline V and J ends were trimmed by 5 bases and 3 bases, with 19 bases remaining between them. CDR3 length: 16 residues. Written as DNA, the CDR3 is TGTGCCAGCAGCCCCCCCAGGGGCTCGGGGGACTATGGCTACACCTTC. Residues: CASSPPRGSGDYGYTF.

The chain carries TRBV18 and TRBJ2-1; D could derive from TRBD1 or TRBD2 (5 bases each). This CDR3 comprises 14 residues. Trimming pared 1 base from V and 5 bases from J, leaving 9 bases between. Looked up from germline, CDR1 is KGHSH and CDR2 is LQKENI. The CDR3 nucleotides read TGTGCCAGCTCACCACTTCAGGGAGACAATGAGCAGTTCTTC. Protein product: CASSPLQGDNEQFF.

V gene TRBV9 combines with J gene TRBJ2-3; D is ambiguous. The ends were cut back, 3 bases at V and 0 bases at J, with 11 bases in the middle. The CDR3 runs 15 residues. Looked up from germline, CDR1 is SGDLS and CDR2 is YYNGEE. CDR3 residues: CASSDMDGSTDTQYF. CDR3 DNA: TGTGCCAGCAGCGATATGGACGGAAGCACAGATACGCAGTATTTT. The full variable domain, in which reference TRBV9 and TRBJ2-3 provide the parts outside the CDR3, is DSGVTQTPKHLITATGQRVTLRCSPRSGDLSVYWYQQSLDQGLQFLIQYYNGEERAKGNILERFSAQQFPDLHSELNLSSLELGDSALYFCASSDMDGSTDTQYFGPGTRLTVL.

In DNA form, the CDR3 reads TGCGCCAGCAGCGAGGCCCCCCAGCCCGACTACGAGCAGTACTTC. Amino acid sequence: CASSEAPQPDYEQYF. V usage is TRBV5-1 and J usage is TRBJ2-7; D gene unclear. The germline gives CDR1 SGHRS, CDR2 YFSETQ. Trimming cost V 4 bases and J 3 bases, with 17 bases left between them. The CDR3 is made up of 15 amino acids.

The chain uses TRBV2 and TRBJ1-5, with D uncertain. The germline V and J ends were trimmed by 3 bases and 1 base, with 7 bases remaining between them. The CDR3 is 14 residues long. Germline-derived CDR1 and CDR2 are SNHLY and FYNNEI. The DNA for the CDR3 is TGTGCCAGCAGTGATGGCAGAAGCAATCAGCCCCAGCATTTT. Translating gives CASSDGRSNQPQHF. The variable domain in full, with the rest retrieved from reference TRBV2 and TRBJ1-5, is EPEVTQTPSHQVTQMGQEVILRCVPISNHLYFYWYRQILGQKVEFLVSFYNNEISEKSEIFDDQFSVERPDGSNFTLKIRSTKLEDSAMYFCASSDGRSNQPQHFGDGTRLSIL.

The chain links TRBV5-6 to TRBJ1-6, with D possibly matching TRBD1 (6 bases). Germline V lookup: CDR1 SGHDT, CDR2 YYEEEE. V dropped 4 bases and J dropped 11 bases, with 13 bases sitting between them. The CDR3 runs to 13 residues. In DNA, the CDR3 is TGTGCCAGCAGCGGTAACAGGGAACCACCCCTCCACTTT. Protein sequence: CASSGNREPPLHF.

The chain employs TRBV5-5 and TRBJ1-1; D call uncertain. This CDR3 spans 13 amino acids. The V and J ends lost 2 bases and 1 base respectively, with 6 bases between them. Germline V gives CDR1 SGHKS, CDR2 YYEKEE (reference sequence). The CDR3 here is CASSLKGNTEAFF. CDR3 bases: TGTGCCAGCAGCTTAAAGGGGAACACTGAAGCTTTCTTT.